Listed below are T cell receptor beta chains from one sample, sequenced in a study of blood T cell repertoires in COVID-19. The assay was immunoSEQ multiplex PCR, and TCRdb's table has in-frame clones only and misses some. The sample consists of a few hundred thousand clones, about 82% of them appearing once. Sequencing input: peripheral blood. The receptors derive from a human donor in a cohort sampled during active COVID-19. Both conserved end residues are part of each CDR3. The order of the fields is D gene, J gene, V gene, clone size, CDR3 DNA, CDR3 protein. A D gene is named only where the DNA matches it firmly. The size field is filled for only some rows; it gives once, few, many or a size class.

NA	TRBJ2-7	TRBV5-5	NA	TGTGCCAGCAGCTTTACGGGGAAAGACGAGCAGTACTTC	CASSFTGKDEQYF
NA	TRBJ2-5	TRBV10-3	NA	TGTGCCATCAGTGGTGGCAGTCAAGAGACCCAGTACTTC	CAISGGSQETQYF
TRBD2	TRBJ2-3	TRBV19	once	TGTGCCAGTAGTTATGGGGGGGAAACCCCCACAGATACGCAGTATTTT	CASSYGGETPTDTQYF
TRBD1	TRBJ2-7	TRBV12-3/TRBV12-4	once	TGTGCCAGCAGTTTGGACAGGGACCACGAGCAGTACTTC	CASSLDRDHEQYF
NA	TRBJ2-7	TRBV24-1	NA	TGTGCCACCAAGGCTAGAGGCAGCGGACTCTCCTACGAGCAGTACTTC	CATKARGSGLSYEQYF
TRBD1	TRBJ1-2	TRBV7-9	once	TGTGCCAGCAGCCCGAGGGACAGTTTCGGTATTACCACCTTC	CASSPRDSFGITTF
TRBD2	TRBJ2-1	TRBV5-1	NA	TGCGCCAGCAGCCTCGGGACTAGCGGCAATGAGCAGTTCTTC	CASSLGTSGNEQFF
NA	TRBJ1-2	TRBV2	NA	TGTGCCAGCAAATTCAGGGGCTACCCCACTTATGGCTACACCTTC	CASKFRGYPTYGYTF
TRBD1	TRBJ2-6	TRBV27	few	TGTGCCAGCGGGGACAGGTTTTCGCCGACCTCTGGGGCCAACGTCCTGACTTTC	CASGDRFSPTSGANVLTF
NA	TRBJ1-1	TRBV7-9	few	TGTGCCAGCAGCTTACCCTGGAGGGGCGAGGCTTTCTTT	CASSLPWRGEAFF
TRBD2	TRBJ2-1	TRBV28	NA	TGTGCCAGCAGTTTTAGGAGCGGGGTTTACAATGAGCAGTTCTTC	CASSFRSGVYNEQFF
NA	TRBJ1-1	TRBV21-1	NA	TGTGCCAGACAGGACACTGAAGCTTTCTTT	CARQDTEAFF
TRBD1	TRBJ1-1	TRBV5-4	NA	TGTGCCAGCAGCTCGGGACAGGGGAACACTGAAGCTTTCTTT	CASSSGQGNTEAFF
NA	TRBJ1-1	TRBV30	NA	TGTGCCTATACCCTATCCCGAGCTTTCTTT	CAYTLSRAFF
TRBD1	TRBJ2-3	TRBV24-1	NA	TGTGCCACCAGGGGGACAGGGGGCACAGATACGCAGTATTTT	CATRGTGGTDTQYF
NA	TRBJ2-7	TRBV19	NA	TGTGCCAGTAGTACCTCGGACGGGAGCTCCTACGAGCAGTACTTC	CASSTSDGSSYEQYF
TRBD1	TRBJ1-1	TRBV29-1	many	TGCAGCGTCGGACAGGATGAAGCTTTCTTT	CSVGQDEAFF
TRBD2	TRBJ2-7	TRBV6-5	few	TGTGCCAGCAGTCTACTAGCGGGGGGGCAATACGAGCAGTACTTC	CASSLLAGGQYEQYF
TRBD1	TRBJ1-2	TRBV12-3/TRBV12-4	NA	TGTGCCAGCAGTTGGGGACAGGGACGCGGCTACACCTTC	CASSWGQGRGYTF
TRBD1	TRBJ1-1	TRBV9	NA	TGTGCCAGCAGCGTAGAGAGGGGGCCCCCTGAAGCTTTCTTT	CASSVERGPPEAFF
NA	TRBJ1-4	TRBV7-9	NA	TGTGCCAGCAGCTTCGACAGCTTAACTAATGAAAAACTGTTTTTT	CASSFDSLTNEKLFF
TRBD1	TRBJ2-2	TRBV7-2	NA	TGTGCCAGCAGCTTAAGACAGGGTGTCACCGGGGAGCTGTTTTTT	CASSLRQGVTGELFF
TRBD1	TRBJ1-5	TRBV19	NA	TGTGCCAGTAGTATAACAGGGGCTCCTCCGGATCAGCCCCAGCATTTT	CASSITGAPPDQPQHF
NA	TRBJ1-4	TRBV12-1	NA	TGTGCCAGCAGCTTAAAGTCCCGGGACAGGGGGCGGGTTAGAGAAAAACTGTTTTTT	CASSLKSRDRGRVREKLFF
TRBD1	TRBJ1-4	TRBV7-9	NA	TGTGCCAGCAGCCTAGAAGGGGACAGGGAAAAACTGTTTTTT	CASSLEGDREKLFF
NA	TRBJ1-4	TRBV14	few	TGTGCCAGCAGCCTGACAGGCGAAACAACTAATGAAAAACTGTTTTTT	CASSLTGETTNEKLFF
TRBD2	TRBJ2-1	TRBV24-1	NA	TGTGCCACCAGTGACGCCGGACGGGACTACGGGTACAATGAGCAGTTCTTC	CATSDAGRDYGYNEQFF
NA	TRBJ2-2	TRBV9	NA	TGTGCCAGCAGCGTACAGGGATACACCGGGGAGCTGTTTTTT	CASSVQGYTGELFF
NA	TRBJ1-1	TRBV3-1/TRBV3-2	NA	TGTGCCAGCAGCCCCTCACAGGGAAGGAACACTGAAGCTTTCTTT	CASSPSQGRNTEAFF
NA	TRBJ1-5	TRBV5-6	NA	TGTGCCAGCAGCTTGACAGTCAATCAGCCCCAGCATTTT	CASSLTVNQPQHF
TRBD1	TRBJ2-7	TRBV29-1	once	TGCAGCGTTGAACTGGGGACAGAGAGCGAGCAGTACTTC	CSVELGTESEQYF
NA	TRBJ2-7	TRBV29-1	once	TGCAGCGTTGAAGGGGGAAGAGGAGGCGAGCAGTACTTC	CSVEGGRGGEQYF
NA	TRBJ2-2	TRBV6-4	NA	TGTGCCAGCAGCCCCGAGGTGAACACCGGGGAGCTGTTTTTT	CASSPEVNTGELFF
TRBD1	TRBJ1-3	TRBV7-8	NA	TGTGCCAGCACGACAGGGGTCGGAAACACCATATATTTT	CASTTGVGNTIYF
NA	TRBJ2-6	TRBV9	NA	TGTGCCAGCAGCGGGGCCAGGGGTGGGGCCAACGTCCTGACTTTC	CASSGARGGANVLTF
NA	TRBJ1-3	TRBV7-8	NA	TGTGCCAGCAGCTTAGGATCGACGCTCCGGGACACCATATATTTT	CASSLGSTLRDTIYF
NA	TRBJ2-3	TRBV25-1	NA	TGTGCCAGCAGTGAATATCAGGCAGGTATGGATACGCAGTATTTT	CASSEYQAGMDTQYF
TRBD1	TRBJ1-1	TRBV9	NA	TGTGCCAGCAGCGTAGCTTACGGGACAGGGTTGGTCACTGAAGCTTTCTTT	CASSVAYGTGLVTEAFF